A selection of T cell receptor beta chains follows, all from one sample in a study of T cell repertoires in cytomegalovirus infection. TCRdb redid the calling of the reads with MiXCR, one entry per CDR3 protein. This table holds over 100,000 distinct CDR3 sequences, approximately 15% found once. Specimen: PBMCs. These receptors originate from a human donor in good health (CMV status not recorded). Some clones in this sample may be carry-over from other donors' samples. Both conserved end residues are part of each CDR3. Each record gives: CDR3 length, clone size, D gene, J gene, V gene, CDR3 protein, CDR3 DNA. D genes are given only for firm matches. Size values are once, few and many counts, or a class for expanded clones, and some rows have none.

>16|many|TRBD2|TRBJ2-5|TRBV10-3
CAISGGKRGDQETQYF
TGTGCCATCAGTGGCGGGAAGCGGGGGGACCAAGAGACCCAGTACTTC
>14|many|.|TRBJ2-5|TRBV11-3
CASSVTGLGETQYF
TGTGCCAGCAGCGTTACAGGGCTGGGAGAGACCCAGTACTTC
>16|.|TRBD1|TRBJ2-7|TRBV12-3/TRBV12-4
CASSPTGAGSSYEQYF
TGTGCCAGCAGCCCCACAGGGGCCGGTAGCTCCTACGAGCAGTACTTC
>14|many|.|TRBJ2-7|TRBV11-2
CASSDGHTSYEQYF
TGTGCCAGCAGCGACGGACATACGTCCTACGAGCAGTACTTC
>14|.|.|TRBJ2-1|TRBV20-1
CSARGTYSYNEQFF
TGCAGTGCTAGGGGGACTTACTCCTACAATGAGCAGTTCTTC
>16|.|.|TRBJ1-1|TRBV7-9
CASSGWDTGKGTEAFF
TGTGCCAGCAGCGGATGGGACACCGGGAAGGGGACTGAAGCTTTCTTT
>15|few|.|TRBJ1-5|TRBV2
CATSKEGDSNQPQHF
TGTGCCACCTCAAAAGAGGGAGATAGCAATCAGCCCCAGCATTTT
>12|.|.|TRBJ1-3|TRBV24-1
CATSPGGNTIYF
TGTGCCACCAGTCCGGGAGGAAACACCATATATTTT
>13|many|TRBD1|TRBJ1-5|TRBV7-2
CASSWDRDQPQHF
TGTGCCAGCAGCTGGGACAGGGATCAGCCCCAGCATTTT
>16|many|TRBD1|TRBJ2-5|TRBV25-1
CASSEYIGTGQETQYF
TGTGCCAGCAGTGAATATATAGGGACAGGGCAAGAGACCCAGTACTTC
>14|.|.|TRBJ1-2|TRBV20-1
CSARGAGVNYGYAF
TGCAGTGCACGTGGGGCAGGGGTTAACTATGGCTACGCCTTC
>14|.|TRBD1|TRBJ1-1|TRBV28
CASSGQGTNTEAFF
TGTGCCAGCAGTGGACAGGGCACAAACACTGAAGCTTTCTTT
>17|few|.|TRBJ2-5|TRBV20-1
CSARDSARTSPGKTQYF
TGCAGTGCTAGAGATTCCGCTCGAACTAGCCCGGGAAAGACCCAGTACTTC
>15|.|.|TRBJ2-1|TRBV14
CASSPRGVAYNEQFF
TGTGCCAGCAGCCCCCGCGGGGTGGCCTACAATGAGCAGTTCTTC
>17|few|TRBD2|TRBJ2-2|TRBV5-1
CASSSTFRGGYTGELFF
TGCGCCAGCAGCTCAACGTTCCGCGGGGGATACACCGGGGAGCTGTTTTTT
>15|.|TRBD2|TRBJ2-1|TRBV7-3
CASGPGGGSRNEQFF
TGTGCCAGCGGTCCCGGGGGGGGATCTCGGAATGAGCAGTTCTTC
>15|few|.|TRBJ2-3|TRBV7-9
CASSLESAYTDTQYF
TGTGCCAGCAGCTTAGAATCAGCGTACACAGATACGCAGTATTTT
>15|few|.|TRBJ2-7|TRBV19
CASSIYLQGPYEQYF
TGTGCCAGTAGTATATATCTACAGGGCCCCTACGAGCAGTACTTC
>18|many|TRBD1|TRBJ1-1|TRBV5-4
CASSLGPGQGARVTEAFF
TGTGCCAGCAGCTTGGGGCCGGGACAGGGGGCGAGAGTCACTGAAGCTTTCTTT
>16|few|TRBD1|TRBJ2-1|TRBV29-1
CSVEPGTGSSYNEQFF
TGCAGCGTTGAGCCGGGGACAGGGAGCTCCTACAATGAGCAGTTCTTC
>17|.|TRBD2|TRBJ2-2|TRBV7-2
CASSLLAGGPLTGDLFF
TGTGCCAGCAGCTTACTAGCGGGGGGGCCTCTTACCGGGGATCTGTTTTTT
>12|.|.|TRBJ1-1|TRBV24-1
CATSDLFTEAFF
TGTGCCACCAGTGATTTGTTCACTGAAGCTTTCTTT
>13|.|.|TRBJ1-2|TRBV5-6
CASSFVATSGYTF
TGTGCCAGCAGCTTCGTGGCCACGTCAGGCTACACCTTC
>13|few|.|TRBJ2-2|TRBV5-6
CASLGQNTGELFF
TGTGCCAGCCTCGGGCAGAACACCGGGGAGCTGTTTTTT
>13|few|.|TRBJ1-5|TRBV14
CASSQGVDQPQHF
TGTGCCAGCAGCCAAGGAGTCGACCAGCCCCAGCATTTT
>15|few|TRBD1|TRBJ2-7|TRBV5-1
CASHKTGGADHEQYF
TGCGCCAGCCACAAAACAGGGGGCGCGGACCACGAGCAGTACTTC
>12|few|.|TRBJ1-1|TRBV18
CASSRPDPGAFF
TGTGCCAGCTCACGACCGGACCCCGGAGCTTTCTTT
>16|few|TRBD1|TRBJ2-2|TRBV30
CAWSIPVRGYTGELFF
TGTGCCTGGAGTATACCGGTCAGGGGGTACACCGGGGAGCTGTTTTTT
>16|many|.|TRBJ2-3|TRBV11-3
CASSTPHQGGTDTQYF
TGTGCCAGCAGTACCCCTCATCAGGGAGGCACAGATACGCAGTATTTT
>14|few|TRBD1|TRBJ1-2|TRBV20-1
CSATGRTGVDGYTF
TGCAGTGCAACCGGCCGGACAGGGGTCGATGGCTACACCTTC
>13|few|.|TRBJ1-2|TRBV7-9
CASSSAGTPGYTF
TGTGCCAGCAGCTCTGCCGGGACCCCAGGCTACACCTTC
>13|few|.|TRBJ1-2|TRBV30
CAWSHPRIYGYTF
TGTGCCTGGAGTCATCCGAGAATCTATGGCTACACCTTC
>16|many|.|TRBJ2-2|TRBV7-2
CASSRRLGSGTGELFF
TGTGCCAGCAGCCGACGCCTGGGTAGCGGTACCGGGGAGCTGTTTTTT